This T cell receptor (beta chain) was sequenced in a study of T cell repertoires and Cas9 in healthy adults. The table came from immunoSEQ multiplex PCR; TCRdb's copy has only in-frame clones and leaves some out. Altogether tens of thousands of clones are present, around 90% being singletons, with the ten largest covering about 0.9%. Trimming removed 5 bases from V and 14 bases from J, with 19 bases in between. Germline V gene sequence: CDR1 SGHVS, CDR2 FQNEAQ. The CDR3 totals 13 residues. The specimen sequenced was CD4+ effector T cells (CD127+, CD25-, CD137-, CD154-) from PBMCs; culture status not recorded. The TCR originated in a human donor in good health. The chain couples TRBV7-8 to TRBJ2-1, with D possibly TRBD2 on 5 matching bases. The CDR3: CASSPEAGPRKFF. CDR3 DNA sequence: TGTGCCAGCAGCCCCGAGGCGGGCCCTCGAAAGTTCTTC.